This T cell receptor beta chain was found in a study of cytomegalovirus exposure and HLA in healthy donors. In germline, CDR1 is SGHVS, CDR2 FQNEAQ. The V end lost 4 bases, the J end lost 8 bases, and 9 bases lay between the germline ends. This CDR3 region has 12 residues. PCR involved 60 Vbeta and 13 Jbeta primers. In the authors' methods: Some 10 million of the about 80 million unique TCR beta chains counted in a later analysis were shared. Only in-frame clones appear in the TCRdb table, and some are missing; sequencing was by immunoSEQ multiplex PCR. V and J calls and clone size follow that table, whereas D and trimming were derived from the DNA. The sample contains approximately 190,000 clones, 87% of which appear only once.

This receptor was taken from a man between 25 and 39 years old in good health and CMV-seronegative. This rearrangement joins TRBV7-8 to TRBJ1-5; D unclear. The source material was PBMCs. CDR3 in amino acids: CASSSEAEPQHF. In DNA, the CDR3 is TGTGCCAGCAGCTCTGAGGCCGAGCCCCAGCATTTT.